The TCR beta chain described here comes from a study of early T cells in non-severe SARS-CoV-2 infection. In TCRdb, the 5' RACE reads were re-called with MiXCR into one record per CDR3 protein. The profile shows some 66,000 distinct CDR3 sequences, over 8% of them singletons. Whole-study results and caveats: Private and CD4 specificities were missed by VDJdb matching, skewed to anti-spike CD8.

V dropped 0 bases and J dropped 12 bases, with 6 bases sitting between them. Germline-derived CDR1 and CDR2 are DFQATT and SNEGSKA (reference sequence). CDR3 size: 11 residues. This clonotype was counted many times. What it binds is unknown. Sequenced input: whole blood. V usage is TRBV20-1 and J usage is TRBJ1-6, with D uncertain. The sequence was collected from an adult who was a healthcare worker with PCR-confirmed SARS-CoV-2 infection or an uninfected control (not recorded which). The CDR3 region has the DNA TGCAGTGCTAGAGATGGAAGACCCCTCCACTTT. Amino acid sequence: CSARDGRPLHF.